This T cell receptor (beta chain) was retrieved from a study of blood T cell repertoires in COVID-19. Study as a whole: T cells, B-cell-depleted T cells, or PBMCs supplied cDNA or gDNA.

Source study methods: Nucleated cell counts were estimated from reference gene primer amplification. The data were produced by immunoSEQ multiplex PCR, yet TCRdb's version contains in-frame clones alone and is incomplete. V and J calls and clone size are those listed in that table; D and trimming were worked out from the DNA. Of over 60,000 clones listed, about four fifths are singletons. CDR3 size: 14 residues. V lost 5 bases, J lost 6 bases, and 8 bases stayed unmatched. The germline CDR1 and CDR2 sequences are SGHRS and YFSETQ. This chain joins TRBV5-1 and TRBJ2-7; 10 nucleotides agree with TRBD1. Sequencing was carried out using peripheral blood. This TCR was sampled from a man aged 50-59 years with COVID-19, enrolled during active disease. The CDR3 spells CASRLDRGRAEQYF. As DNA, the CDR3 is TGCGCCAGCAGGCTAGACAGGGGGCGAGCCGAGCAGTACTTC.